The 12 T cell receptor beta chains listed next were all sequenced from one sample in a study of cytomegalovirus exposure and HLA in healthy donors. A multiplex PCR was run with 60 Vbeta primers and 13 Jbeta primers. The method was immunoSEQ multiplex PCR; TCRdb's version includes in-frame clones alone and lacks a portion of them. This sample yields 80,000 or so clones, of which more than 55% are seen a single time; just under 5% belongs to the top ten. Sequenced sample: PBMCs. The receptors come from a man aged 55 to 69 in good health and CMV-seropositive.

The CDR3 sequence is CASSSGRGGFDEQFF. CDR3 DNA sequence: TGTGCCAGTAGTAGCGGTAGGGGGGGGTTCGATGAGCAGTTCTTC. The rearrangement joins TRBV19 to TRBJ2-1, with D possibly matching TRBD2 (7 bases). The CDR3 covers 15 residues. Trimming took 4 bases from V and 8 from J, leaving 18 bases between them. Germline-derived CDR1 and CDR2 are LNHDA and SQIVND (reference sequence).

A few counts support this clone. This chain joins TRBV5-1 and TRBJ1-1, with unresolved D. CDR3 length: 14 amino acids. The V end lost 0 bases, the J end lost 7 bases, and 13 bases lay between the germline ends. CDR1 and CDR2 (germline): SGHRS, YFSETQ. The CDR3 sequence: CASSLAGGQSEAFF. CDR3 nucleotides: TGCGCCAGCAGCTTGGCCGGTGGGCAGAGTGAAGCTTTCTTT.

The rearrangement uses TRBV19 and TRBJ2-3; TRBD2 is a possible D gene (7 bases). The germline V gene has CDR1 LNHDA and CDR2 SQIVND (reference sequence). The CDR3 is 13 residues long. V lost 11 bases and J 0 bases, leaving 12 bases between the germline ends. Written as DNA, the CDR3 is TGTGCCGTCCGGGGGGCAAGCACAGATACGCAGTATTTT. Translated: CAVRGASTDTQYF. The full variable domain, in which reference TRBV19 and TRBJ2-3 provide the parts outside the CDR3, is DGGITQSPKYLFRKEGQNVTLSCEQNLNHDAMYWYRQDPGQGLRLIYYSQIVNDFQKGDIAEGYSVSREKKESFPLTVTSAQKNPTAFYLCAVRGASTDTQYFGPGTRLTVL.

This clone came up a few times. This chain uses TRBV7-9 with TRBJ2-6, with 10 bases aligning to TRBD1. The CDR3 runs 15 residues. In germline, CDR1 is SEHNR, CDR2 FQNEAQ (reference sequence). The trim removed 3 bases at V and 11 bases at J, leaving 7 bases unmatched. The CDR3 spells CASSFRDRGTDVLTF. CDR3 nucleotides: TGTGCCAGCAGCTTTCGGGACAGGGGTACGGACGTCCTGACTTTC. Combining the CDR3 with reference TRBV7-9 and TRBJ2-6 gives the whole variable domain DTGVSQNPRHKITKRGQNVTFRCDPISEHNRLYWYRQTLGQGPEFLTYFQNEAQLEKSRLLSDRFSAERPKGSFSTLEIQRTEQGDSAMYLCASSFRDRGTDVLTFGAGSRLTVL.

The genes are TRBV28 and TRBJ1-1, with D unresolved. Germline V gene lookup returns CDR1 MDHEN and CDR2 SYDVKM. Trimming shortened V by 4 bases and J by 5 bases, and 14 bases separated the two germline ends. CDR3 length: 14 amino acids. CDR3 nucleotide sequence: TGTGCCAGCAGTTCCGCCGGGGTAAGAACTGAAGCTTTCTTT. Translated: CASSSAGVRTEAFF.

The chain carries TRBV27 and TRBJ2-3; D remains unclear. This CDR3 is 14 amino acids long. V shed 7 bases and J shed 2 bases, with 13 bases lying between them. The germline V gene encodes CDR1 MNHEY and CDR2 SMNVEV (reference sequence). The CDR3 reads CASTIGEATDTQYF. For the CDR3, the DNA is TGTGCCAGCACCATCGGAGAGGCCACAGATACGCAGTATTTT.

This sequence joins TRBV7-2 and TRBJ2-7; tentative D call: TRBD2 (5 bases). The CDR3 is made up of 16 amino acids. Trimming left V 4 bases short and J 5 bases short, with 21 bases between. CDR1 and CDR2 from the germline V gene are SGHTA and FQGNSA. CDR3 sequence (DNA): TGTGCCAGCAGCTACCCCCGGGGTCTCCCTGTGGACGAGCAGTACTTC. Amino acid sequence: CASSYPRGLPVDEQYF.

This rearrangement joins TRBV7-8 to TRBJ2-5, with D possibly matching TRBD2 (7 bases). The CDR3 runs to 15 residues. Germline CDR1 SGHVS, CDR2 FQNEAQ. Trimming shortened V by 3 bases and J by 1 base, and 12 bases separated the two germline ends. The CDR3 reads CASSLGRGGQETQYF. CDR3 DNA sequence: TGTGCCAGCAGCTTGGGGAGGGGGGGCCAAGAGACCCAGTACTTC.

The sample holds one count of this clone. This sequence joins TRBV7-9 and TRBJ1-1; no reliable D call. The germline V and J ends were trimmed by 4 bases and 7 bases, with 7 bases remaining between them. The CDR3 covers 11 residues. Germline loops: CDR1 SEHNR, CDR2 FQNEAQ (reference sequence). In DNA form, the CDR3 reads TGTGCCAGCAGCTATTCTCTTGAAGCTTTCTTT. Protein sequence: CASSYSLEAFF. The full variable domain, rest sourced from reference TRBV7-9 and TRBJ1-1, is DTGVSQNPRHKITKRGQNVTFRCDPISEHNRLYWYRQTLGQGPEFLTYFQNEAQLEKSRLLSDRFSAERPKGSFSTLEIQRTEQGDSAMYLCASSYSLEAFFGQGTRLTVV.

The chain employs TRBV30 and TRBJ2-7; D is ambiguous. CDR3 length: 11 residues. V gave up 3 bases and J gave up 1 base, with 4 bases separating them. Germline V CDR1 and CDR2: GTSNPN, SVGIG (reference sequence). CDR3 sequence (DNA): TGTGCCTGGAGACAGTCCTACGAGCAGTACTTC. Its protein product is CAWRQSYEQYF.

This sequence joins TRBV6-5 and TRBJ2-7; 12 bases are shared with TRBD1. This CDR3 spans 14 amino acids. From germline, CDR1 is MNHEY and CDR2 SVGAGI. J was trimmed by 5 bases and V by 6 bases; bases with no gene match: 5. CDR3 DNA: TGTGCCAGCAGCCTCGGGACAGGGGGCAACGAGCAGTACTTC. Its protein is CASSLGTGGNEQYF.

The CDR3 DNA follows: TGCAGCGTGGGACTAGCGGATACGCAGTATTTT. It translates to CSVGLADTQYF. The chain links TRBV29-1 to TRBJ2-3; 10 bases fit TRBD2. CDR1 is SQVTM and CDR2 is ANQGSEA in the germline V gene. Germline trimming cut 6 bases from V and 6 bases from J; bases unmatched to any gene: 0. The CDR3 loop spans 11 amino acids.